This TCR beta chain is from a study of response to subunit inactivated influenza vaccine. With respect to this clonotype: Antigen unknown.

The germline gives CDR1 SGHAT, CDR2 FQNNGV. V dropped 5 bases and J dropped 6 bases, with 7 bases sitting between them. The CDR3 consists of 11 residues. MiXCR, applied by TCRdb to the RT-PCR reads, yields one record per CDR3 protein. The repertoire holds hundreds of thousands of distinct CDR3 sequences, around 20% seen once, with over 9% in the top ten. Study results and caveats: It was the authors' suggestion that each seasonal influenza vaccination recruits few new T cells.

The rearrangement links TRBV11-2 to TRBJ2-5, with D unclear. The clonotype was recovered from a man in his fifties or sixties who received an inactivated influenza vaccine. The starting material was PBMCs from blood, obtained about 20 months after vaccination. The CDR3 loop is CASSATQTQYF. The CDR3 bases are TGTGCCAGCAGCGCTACCCAGACCCAGTACTTC.